This T cell receptor beta chain was profiled in a study of technical replicates of blood from a handful of donors. Libraries were prepared by immunoSEQ multiplex PCR; TCRdb keeps only in-frame clonotypes and omits some of them. This sample carries about 72,000 clones, around 95% of them seen once, and the ten largest clones take 0.2% to 0.25%. This clone was recorded only once. This TCR was recovered from a human donor in good health. Sequencing was carried out using T cells isolated from PBMCs.

CDR3 DNA sequence: TGCGCCAGCAGCCAAGGACATCAGGTACTAGCGGGGGGGCGACCAGCAGATACGCAGTATTTT. Residues: CASSQGHQVLAGGRPADTQYF. This chain joins TRBV4-1 and TRBJ2-3, with 13 bases identical to TRBD2. After removal of 1 base from V and 4 bases from J, the junction contained 17 bases not matched to a gene. The CDR3 is 21 residues long. The germline V gene has CDR1 MGHRA and CDR2 YSYEKL.